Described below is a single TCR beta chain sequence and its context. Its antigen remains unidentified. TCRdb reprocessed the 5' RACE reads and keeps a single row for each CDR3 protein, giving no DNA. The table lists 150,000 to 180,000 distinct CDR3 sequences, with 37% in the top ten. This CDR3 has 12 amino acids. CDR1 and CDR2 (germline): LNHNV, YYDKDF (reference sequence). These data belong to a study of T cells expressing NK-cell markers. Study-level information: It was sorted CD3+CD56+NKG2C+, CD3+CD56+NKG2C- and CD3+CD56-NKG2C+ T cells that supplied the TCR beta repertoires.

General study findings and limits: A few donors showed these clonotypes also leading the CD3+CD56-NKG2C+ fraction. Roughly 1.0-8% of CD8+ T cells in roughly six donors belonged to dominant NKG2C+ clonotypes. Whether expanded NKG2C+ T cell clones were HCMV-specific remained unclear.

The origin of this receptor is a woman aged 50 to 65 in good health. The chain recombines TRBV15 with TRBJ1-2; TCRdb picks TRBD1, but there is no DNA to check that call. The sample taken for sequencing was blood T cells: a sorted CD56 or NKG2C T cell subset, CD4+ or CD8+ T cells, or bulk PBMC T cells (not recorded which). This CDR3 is CATGGDVHGYTF.